What follows are 22 T cell receptor beta chains derived from one specimen sequenced in a study of blood T cell repertoires in COVID-19. The method was immunoSEQ multiplex PCR; TCRdb's version includes in-frame clones alone and lacks a portion of them. Altogether approximately 73,000 clones are present, roughly 87% being singletons, with the ten largest covering approximately 9%. Material for sequencing was peripheral blood. All receptors come from an older man with acute or convalescent COVID-19.

The V call is TRBV27, the J call TRBJ2-2; a weak D match, TRBD2 (5 bases). V was clipped by 1 base and J by 1 base, with 16 bases between them. The CDR3 totals 18 residues. Germline assignment: CDR1 MNHEY and CDR2 SMNVEV (reference sequence). Written as DNA, the CDR3 is TGTGCCAGCAGTTTATATGCGGGCCTGGGGTTGAACACCGGGGAGCTGTTTTTT. Amino acid sequence: CASSLYAGLGLNTGELFF.

The J gene is TRBJ1-1, the V gene TRBV5-1; 7 positions agree with TRBD1. J lost 0 bases, V lost 4 bases, and 6 bases had no gene match. From germline, CDR1 is SGHRS and CDR2 YFSETQ. CDR3 length: 15 amino acids. Written as DNA, the CDR3 is TGCGCCAGCAGCCTCGCCGGGACAGTGAACACTGAAGCTTTCTTT. Protein product: CASSLAGTVNTEAFF.

The V gene is TRBV4-1, the J gene TRBJ2-1; 9 bases are shared with TRBD2. The germline CDR1 and CDR2 sequences are MGHRA and YSYEKL. The trim removed 1 base at V and 2 bases at J, leaving 6 bases unmatched. This CDR3 region has 17 residues. CDR3 protein: CASSQGLAGAAYNEQFF. CDR3 sequence (DNA): TGCGCCAGCAGCCAAGGATTAGCGGGAGCCGCCTACAATGAGCAGTTCTTC.

The J gene is TRBJ2-1, the V gene TRBV5-5, with a tentative D call TRBD1 (6 bases). Germline CDR1 is SGHKS and CDR2 is YYEKEE (reference sequence). V lost 4 bases and J 1 base, leaving 12 bases between the germline ends. The CDR3 contains 15 residues. The CDR3 coding sequence is TGTGCCAGCAGCCCAGGGGCGTCTTCCTACAATGAGCAGTTCTTC. Translation: CASSPGASSYNEQFF.

The sample holds a few counts of this clone. The CDR3 loop is CASSLGVAGESNEQFF. The CDR3 nucleotides read TGTGCCAGCAGCTTGGGGGTAGCGGGGGAGAGCAATGAGCAGTTCTTC. The chain uses TRBV5-4 and TRBJ2-1; 9 nucleotides match TRBD2. The CDR3 spans 16 residues. The V and J ends lost 0 bases and 6 bases, in that order; junction bases with no gene match: 7. Germline V CDR1 and CDR2: SGHNT, YYREEE (reference sequence). Full variable domain (rest looked up from reference TRBV5-4 and TRBJ2-1): ETGVTQSPTHLIKTRGQQVTLRCSSQSGHNTVSWYQQALGQGPQFIFQYYREEENGRGNFPPRFSGLQFPNYSSELNVNALELDDSALYLCASSLGVAGESNEQFFGPGTRLTVL.

The chain carries TRBV12-5 and TRBJ1-1; 7 bases are a match to TRBD1. This CDR3 contains 13 residues. Germline CDR1 LGHNT, CDR2 FRNRAP. The junction had 6 bases not matched to a gene; V was cut back by 7 bases and J by 4 bases. CDR3 in amino acids: CASAYRGGTEAFF. DNA for the CDR3: TGTGCTAGTGCCTACAGGGGCGGCACTGAAGCTTTCTTT. The full variable domain, its missing parts supplied by reference TRBV12-5 and TRBJ1-1, is DARVTQTPRHKVTEMGQEVTMRCQPILGHNTVFWYRQTMMQGLELLAYFRNRAPLDDSGMPKDRFSAEMPDATLATLKIQPSEPRDSAVYFCASAYRGGTEAFFGQGTRLTVV.

This chain links TRBV27 with TRBJ1-4; no firm D call. The CDR3 length is 16 residues. The V end lost 7 bases, the J end lost 7 bases, and 22 bases lay between the germline ends. The germline CDR1 and CDR2 sequences are MNHEY and SMNVEV (reference sequence). CDR3 sequence reads: CASTPSVHLGSEKLFF. The CDR3 nucleotides are TGTGCCAGCACTCCTTCGGTCCACCTCGGGTCTGAAAAACTGTTTTTT.

The chain couples TRBV18 to TRBJ1-5; 8 positions match TRBD1. V lost 3 bases and J lost 6; bases outside the gene matches: 7. This CDR3 comprises 15 residues. Germline V gene sequence: CDR1 KGHSH, CDR2 LQKENI. CDR3 protein: CASSPSGGPAQPQHF. In DNA form, the CDR3 reads TGTGCCAGCTCACCTTCAGGGGGCCCGGCTCAGCCCCAGCATTTT.

The chain has TRBV7-9 and TRBJ1-4, with D uncertain. Germline V gene data show CDR1 as SEHNR and CDR2 as FQNEAQ (reference sequence). This CDR3 spans 15 amino acids. V was shortened by 0 bases and J by 3 bases, with 8 bases between the two germline ends. CDR3 sequence (DNA): TGTGCCAGCAGCTTAGCAGGAGGGCCTAATGAAAAACTGTTTTTT. Its protein is CASSLAGGPNEKLFF.

The V gene is TRBV7-9, the J gene TRBJ1-2; 7 positions agree with TRBD1. This CDR3 contains 15 residues. CDR1 is SEHNR, CDR2 FQNEAQ, per germline (reference sequence). Trimming removed 1 base from V and 4 bases from J; junction bases left unmatched: 6. CDR3 residues: CASSLGQGITYGYTF. The CDR3 DNA reads TGTGCCAGCAGCTTAGGACAGGGAATTACCTATGGCTACACCTTC.

The genes are TRBV7-6 and TRBJ1-6; 7 bases agree with TRBD1. Per the germline V gene, CDR1 is SGHVS and CDR2 is FNYEAQ. This CDR3 contains 15 residues. The ends lost 1 base at V and 8 bases at J; junction bases unmatched: 5. DNA for the CDR3: TGTGCCAGCAGCTTAGACAGGGGACGGTATTCACCCCTCCACTTT. Residues: CASSLDRGRYSPLHF. Combining the CDR3 with reference TRBV7-6 and TRBJ1-6 gives the whole variable domain GAGVSQSPRYKVTKRGQDVALRCDPISGHVSLYWYRQALGQGPEFLTYFNYEAQQDKSGLPNDRFSAERPEGSISTLTIQRTEQRDSAMYRCASSLDRGRYSPLHFGNGTRLTVT.

This clone showed up just a few times. V usage is TRBV29-1 and J usage is TRBJ2-3; TRBD2 might be the D (6 bases). Germline assignment: CDR1 SQVTM and CDR2 ANQGSEA. The CDR3 loop spans 15 amino acids. Trimming removed 3 bases at V and 1 base at J, with 14 bases between. The chain's CDR3 is CSVDRLDGGTDTQYF. The CDR3 coding sequence is TGCAGCGTTGACCGACTAGATGGAGGCACAGATACGCAGTATTTT.

The chain uses TRBV30 and TRBJ1-3, with D tentatively TRBD1 (6 bases). Germline lookup yields CDR1 GTSNPN and CDR2 SVGIG (reference sequence). The CDR3 contains 13 residues. V was shortened by 5 bases and J by 4 bases, with 12 bases between the two germline ends. The DNA of the CDR3 is TGTGCCTGGGGTCGTCAGGGGGGAAACACCATATATTTT. This gives the protein CAWGRQGGNTIYF. Filled out from reference TRBV30 and TRBJ1-3, the complete variable domain reads SQTIHQWPATLVQPVGSPLSLECTVEGTSNPNLYWYRQAAGRGLQLLFYSVGIGQISSEVPQNLSASRPQDRQFILSSKKLLLSDSGFYLCAWGRQGGNTIYFGEGSWLTVV.

The chain couples TRBV19 to TRBJ1-5, with TRBD1 matching over 8 bases. Germline CDR1 is LNHDA and CDR2 is SQIVND (reference sequence). This CDR3 is built from 14 residues. The trim removed 1 base at V and 6 bases at J, leaving 2 bases unmatched. The CDR3: CASSIAGGGQPQHF. The CDR3 DNA follows: TGTGCCAGTAGTATAGCAGGGGGCGGTCAGCCCCAGCATTTT.

This clone was observed a few times. The chain joins TRBV5-1 to TRBJ1-4; D remains unclear. The germline gives CDR1 SGHRS, CDR2 YFSETQ. The length of the CDR3 is 16 residues. Trimming removed 4 bases from V and 3 bases from J, with 16 bases in between. The chain's CDR3 is CASSPEGSMANEKLFF. The CDR3 DNA is TGCGCCAGCAGCCCGGAAGGGAGCATGGCTAATGAAAAACTGTTTTTT. The whole variable domain, remainder taken from reference TRBV5-1 and TRBJ1-4, is KAGVTQTPRYLIKTRGQQVTLSCSPISGHRSVSWYQQTPGQGLQFLFEYFSETQRNKGNFPGRFSGRQFSNSRSEMNVSTLELGDSALYLCASSPEGSMANEKLFFGSGTQLSVL.

This chain joins TRBV5-8 and TRBJ1-2; D is perhaps TRBD1 (5 bases). CDR1 SGHTS and CDR2 YDEGEE come from the germline V gene. V shed 3 bases and J shed 5 bases, with 8 bases lying between them. CDR3 length equals 12 residues. CDR3 coding DNA: TGTGCCAGCAGCTCCCGGGGGTATGGCTACACCTTC. It is translated as CASSSRGYGYTF.

The rearrangement uses TRBV4-1 and TRBJ1-1; unclear D gene. Germline CDR1 and CDR2: MGHRA and YSYEKL. The V gene lost 0 bases and the J gene lost 3 bases, with 8 bases spanning the gap. There are 14 residues in the CDR3. CDR3 coding DNA: TGCGCCAGCAGCCAAGAGGGGAGAGACACTGAAGCTTTCTTT. This gives the protein CASSQEGRDTEAFF.

The V and J genes are TRBV6-5 and TRBJ2-1, with D possibly matching TRBD1 (6 bases). The V end was cut by 0 bases, the J end by 4 bases, with 10 bases between. CDR3 length: 15 amino acids. Germline assignment: CDR1 MNHEY and CDR2 SVGAGI. The CDR3, as DNA: TGTGCCAGCAGTTACTCCGCCCAGGGGTACAATGAGCAGTTCTTC. Encoded protein: CASSYSAQGYNEQFF.

V gene TRBV3-1 (or the pseudogene TRBV3-2) combines with J gene TRBJ1-5, with no clear D. V lost 5 bases and J lost 2, with 13 bases in between. The CDR3 runs 15 residues. CDR1 and CDR2 from the germline V gene are LGHDT and YNNKEL (reference sequence). This CDR3 reads CASSYGSGGNQPQHF. The CDR3 nucleotides read TGTGCCAGCAGCTACGGGAGCGGGGGCAATCAGCCCCAGCATTTT.

The chain links TRBV5-1 to TRBJ2-2; possible D gene TRBD2, 6 bases. Trimming shortened V by 3 bases and J by 2 bases, and 17 bases separated the two germline ends. CDR3 size: 17 residues. Germline CDR1 reads SGHRS; CDR2 reads YFSETQ. CDR3 sequence (DNA): TGCGCCAGCAGCTCGATGGGACTGAACCAAAACACCGGGGAGCTGTTTTTT. Protein: CASSSMGLNQNTGELFF.

The V and J genes are TRBV12-5 and TRBJ1-1; D not certain. Germline assignment: CDR1 LGHNT and CDR2 FRNRAP. V shed 5 bases and J shed 1 base, with 5 bases lying between them. The CDR3 spans 12 residues. In nucleotides, the CDR3 is TGTGCTAGTGGTCCCCAGAACACTGAAGCTTTCTTT. Translating it yields CASGPQNTEAFF.

This chain joins TRBV2 and TRBJ2-3; TRBD1 agrees at 7 bases. The ends lost 4 bases at V and 1 base at J; junction bases unmatched: 8. Germline CDR1 and CDR2: SNHLY and FYNNEI. This CDR3 region has 16 residues. Here the CDR3 reads CASSVQRGRRTDTQYF. The DNA of the CDR3 is TGTGCCAGCAGTGTCCAGAGGGGGCGCCGCACAGATACGCAGTATTTT.